This TCR beta chain came from a study of regulatory and conventional T cells in RAG deficiency. Study-wide results and limits: Compared with controls, unique Treg TCR beta sequences dropped approximately 100-fold in Omenn syndrome and CID/AS. Control T-cell subsets had markedly higher Shannon entropy and lower Simpson indices than RAG-deficient patients.

On this clone: Its antigen is unknown.

The V and J ends lost 4 bases and 7 bases, in that order; junction bases with no gene match: 5. This CDR3 comprises 15 residues. CDR1 and CDR2 (germline): WSHSY, SAAADI. Profiled with immunoSEQ multiplex PCR; TCRdb holds only in-frame clones, not every one. Found here are 9,000 to 9,500 clones, roughly 90% of them singletons; the top ten hold 1% to 1.5%. Blood CD4+ CD25-high CD127-low regulatory T cells supplied the genomic DNA template. This sample also belongs to another study, concerning regulatory T cells. That report notes: Primers: 52 TRBV forward and 13 TRBJ reverse.

The genes are TRBV10-2 and TRBJ1-6; 9 bases agree with TRBD1. The TCR was taken from a human donor in good health. The sample comprised Tregs sorted from blood. DNA for the CDR3: TGCGCCAGCAGTGCACAGGGGGCAAGCAATTCACCCCTCCACTTT. Translation: CASSAQGASNSPLHF.